This entry describes one T cell receptor (beta chain). No cognate antigen has been identified for it. Per-base quality was not reported, and no clone a single base away is much larger than it. The data are from a study of Graves' ophthalmopathy and Graves' hyperthyroidism (dated by TCRdb to the late 2010s). A note on the overall study: Peripheral blood was collected at initial diagnosis, prior to any treatment. The study used signatures of the TCR beta repertoire to tell Graves' ophthalmopathy apart from Graves' hyperthyroidism and to predict which patients would progress to ophthalmopathy. In total, 120 to 150 blood samples were TCR-sequenced: fewer than 50 ophthalmopathy, some 80 hyperthyroidism and about 17 hyperthyroidism-to-ophthalmopathy patients. To explore V-J signatures that separate ophthalmopathy from hyperthyroidism, a discovery set of about 96 patients was enrolled, consisting of approximately 45 with ophthalmopathy and about 60 with stable hyperthyroidism. For independent validation, a separate cohort was made up of approximately 18 hyperthyroidism patients plus 17 patients who later progressed from hyperthyroidism to ophthalmopathy. In about six hyperthyroidism patients, the T-cell repertoires found in thyroid tissue were compared with those found in blood. Following sampling, methimazole starting at 30 mg daily was administered to hyperthyroidism patients, and high-dose intravenous methylprednisolone was administered to ophthalmopathy patients. The 95 to 100 discovery patients were randomly split 7:3 into training and test sets. Findings and caveats that apply to the study as a whole: In cross-validation, the 13-signature model distinguished ophthalmopathy from stable hyperthyroidism with approximately 88% sensitivity and 81% to 83% specificity, and in the test set the corresponding values were roughly 80% and 75%. Sample size was not statistically predetermined, and group allocation was not concealed from the investigators. Most expanded thyroid clonotypes with a frequency above 0.001 also appeared in blood, which suggests that blood repertoires may reflect the immune response in the thyroid. In validation, the model predicted ophthalmopathy progression with more than 70% sensitivity and approximately 78% specificity; some 13 predicted patients were CT-confirmed with GO in a median of around 6 months.

For repertoire sequencing, TCR beta CDR3 regions were amplified from RNA transcripts. The first round was an RT-PCR using HTBI primers with the Qiagen OneStep RT-PCR kit, and this first round was followed by a second-round multiplex PCR, then size selection and purification. Libraries were sequenced on an Illumina HiSeq2000 using paired-end 100 bp reads. Per the original workflow: SOAPnuke was used for read processing, and reads with adapters, uncalled bases, a mean Phred below 15, or no exact constant-primer or identifier match were discarded. High-quality paired reads were merged with COPE v1.2.5. Each unique nucleotide sequence was treated as a clonotype, and MiTCR v1.1 was used to align the clonotypes to the IMGT TRB V, D and J references. Only V-J combinations with frequency above 0.0001 were analysed, covering 99.2% of repertoires. A TCR clonal expansion and chaos score per V-J combination was defined as the ratio of F50 clonal expansion to chaos observed in the TCRdist matrix. Welch's t-statistics and random forest were used to narrow the features down to 13 V-J combinations, which were then fed into a naive Bayes classifier. The Morisita-Horn index was used to measure how similar the thyroid and blood repertoires were. Clones were called with MiXCR by TCRdb after fastp trimmed the public reads at Q25, and only in-frame beta chains were retained. Rows with one shared CDR3 protein collapse into an entry with the most common genes and DNA. What appears here as the V and J calls and clone size reflects TCRdb's work, not the paper's. This sample has 350,000 to 400,000 distinct CDR3 sequences in its table, and around 17% of those were observed once. Jointly, the top ten make up about 1.6% of the sample.

For this chain, trimming is 8 bases at the V end and 3 bases at the J end, and the number of junction bases without a gene match is 12. Including the terminal cysteine and phenylalanine, the CDR3 comprises 15 residues. This entry keeps only the CDR3 DNA: 45 bases, framed from base 1. The germline V gene (reference sequence) specifies DFQATT as CDR1 and SNEGSKA as CDR2. The ophthalmopathy patients had moderately to severely active disease, with a Clinical Activity Score of 3 or higher, a NOSPECS grade of 4 or higher, and a disease duration of less than 3 months. Patients with other autoimmune diseases, uncontrolled infections, pregnancy or lactation were excluded. Diagnosis relied on clinical symptoms, serum thyroxine, TRAb, thyroid ultrasound and orbital computed tomography. PBMCs were isolated from 7.5 to 10 ml of fresh peripheral blood by Ficoll-Paque density gradient centrifugation. Total RNA was extracted with Trizol reagent and quality-checked on an Agilent 2100 Bioanalyzer.

The sample was peripheral blood. The sequence joins TRBV20-1 to TRBJ2-7; the central 11 bases match TRBD2. This clonotype was sampled from a woman younger than 30 with Graves' ophthalmopathy. Donor details come from another sample of the same person, matched by shared clones. The CDR3 protein: CSTGGTSGFHYEQYF. The nucleotide sequence reads TGCAGTACCGGGGGGACTAGCGGCTTTCACTACGAGCAGTACTTC.